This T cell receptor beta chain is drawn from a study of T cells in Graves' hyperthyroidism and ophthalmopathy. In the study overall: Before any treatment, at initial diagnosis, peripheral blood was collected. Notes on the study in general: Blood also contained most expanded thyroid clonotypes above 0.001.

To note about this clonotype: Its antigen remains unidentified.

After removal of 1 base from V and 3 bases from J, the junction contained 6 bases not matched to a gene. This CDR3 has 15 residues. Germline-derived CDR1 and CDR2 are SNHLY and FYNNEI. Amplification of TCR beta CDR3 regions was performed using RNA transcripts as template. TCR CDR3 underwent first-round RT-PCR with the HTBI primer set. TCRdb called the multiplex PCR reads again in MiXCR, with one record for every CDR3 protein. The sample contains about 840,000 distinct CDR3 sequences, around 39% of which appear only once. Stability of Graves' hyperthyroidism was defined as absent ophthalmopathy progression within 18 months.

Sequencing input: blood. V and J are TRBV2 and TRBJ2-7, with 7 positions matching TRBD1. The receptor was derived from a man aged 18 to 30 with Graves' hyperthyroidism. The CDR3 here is CASSEESPGGYEQYF. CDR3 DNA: TGTGCCAGCAGTGAAGAGTCCCCAGGGGGCTACGAGCAGTACTTC.